Below, 5 T cell receptor beta chains from the same sample are listed, as sequenced in a study of PD-1 blockade in classical Hodgkin lymphoma. Time point specified: cycle 4 day 1 (C4D1), after more than five weeks of nivolumab. Brentuximab vedotin exposure varied among the patients, all of whom had relapsed after autologous stem cell transplantation. Magnetic negative selection purified CD4+ T cells from thawed PBMCs. The table came from immunoSEQ multiplex PCR; TCRdb's copy has only in-frame clones and leaves some out. The sample contains 25,000 to 35,000 clones, 70% to 90% of which appear only once. The input for sequencing was CD4+ T cells from blood, taken before the fourth cycle of nivolumab. The receptors were gathered from a human donor with classical Hodgkin lymphoma.

The chain has TRBV11-2 and TRBJ2-1; maybe TRBD2 (5 bases). Germline CDR1 reads SGHAT; CDR2 reads FQNNGV. The V end was cut by 1 base, the J end by 0 bases, with 13 bases between. The CDR3 consists of 17 residues. CDR3 DNA sequence: TGTGCCAGCAGCTTAGGTTCTAGCTTAAGCTCCTACAATGAGCAGTTCTTC. This codes for CASSLGSSLSSYNEQFF.

This sequence joins TRBV10-3 and TRBJ2-2; D is ambiguous. This CDR3 has 13 residues. Trimming shortened V by 0 bases and J by 4 bases, and 3 bases separated the two germline ends. Germline-derived CDR1 and CDR2 are ENHRY and SYGVKD. The CDR3 protein is CAISESTTGELFF. Written as DNA, the CDR3 is TGTGCCATCAGTGAGTCCACCACCGGGGAGCTGTTTTTT.

This sequence joins TRBV7-2 and TRBJ1-2; D may be TRBD1 (6 bases). In germline, CDR1 is SGHTA, CDR2 FQGNSA. The V gene lost 7 bases and the J gene lost 2 bases, with 17 bases spanning the gap. The CDR3 is made up of 15 amino acids. CDR3 loop: CASTTPGAGNYGYTF. The DNA for the CDR3 is TGTGCCAGCACCACTCCGGGGGCGGGAAACTATGGCTACACCTTC.

This clone was observed a few times. The V gene is TRBV5-4, the J gene TRBJ2-7, with D possibly TRBD1 on 6 matching bases. Germline V gene data show CDR1 as SGHNT and CDR2 as YYREEE (reference sequence). The length of the CDR3 is 13 residues. Trimming left V 4 bases short and J 0 bases short, with 8 bases between. In DNA form, the CDR3 reads TGTGCCAGCAGCCAGGGACACTCCTACGAGCAGTACTTC. As protein: CASSQGHSYEQYF.

This clone occurred once. The chain couples TRBV7-9 to TRBJ2-7, with TRBD2 matching over 14 bases. CDR1 is SEHNR, CDR2 FQNEAQ, per germline (reference sequence). This CDR3 has 17 amino acids. The V gene end was trimmed by 1 base and the J gene end by 4 bases; junction bases not matched to a gene: 6. CDR3 sequence: CASSLEGTSGRRYEQYF. DNA for the CDR3: TGTGCCAGCAGCTTAGAGGGGACTAGCGGGAGAAGATACGAGCAGTACTTC. The entire variable domain, with the rest obtained from reference TRBV7-9 and TRBJ2-7, is as follows: DTGVSQNPRHKITKRGQNVTFRCDPISEHNRLYWYRQTLGQGPEFLTYFQNEAQLEKSRLLSDRFSAERPKGSFSTLEIQRTEQGDSAMYLCASSLEGTSGRRYEQYFGPGTRLTVT.